Below, 9 T cell receptor beta chains from the same sample are listed, as sequenced in a study of blood T cell repertoires in COVID-19. The protocol was immunoSEQ multiplex PCR, while the TCRdb copy is restricted to in-frame clones and leaves out a portion. The top ten hold approximately 2.6% of the sample, which has 200,000 or so clones, 80% to 90% seen once. Specimen: peripheral blood. These receptors all come from a man over 45 who had recovered from COVID-19.

The chain is built from TRBV9 and TRBJ2-2, with D tentatively TRBD2 (5 bases). CDR1 and CDR2 (germline): SGDLS, YYNGEE. Trimming left V 7 bases short and J 0 bases short, with 10 bases between. The CDR3 is 14 residues long. CDR3 in amino acids: CASCTGSNTGELFF. Here the CDR3 DNA reads TGTGCCAGCTGTACGGGATCGAACACCGGGGAGCTGTTTTTT.

The chain employs TRBV6-5 and TRBJ1-3; D perhaps matches TRBD1 (5 bases). Germline V gives CDR1 MNHEY, CDR2 SVGAGI. Trimming took 2 bases from V and 2 from J, leaving 7 bases between them. The CDR3 has 14 residues. CDR3 region: CASSYAGAGNTIYF. The CDR3 coding sequence is TGTGCCAGCAGTTACGCGGGGGCTGGAAACACCATATATTTT.

V usage is TRBV18 and J usage is TRBJ1-2, with a possible D match to TRBD1 (5 bases). The germline V gene encodes CDR1 KGHSH and CDR2 LQKENI. V was clipped by 2 bases and J by 6 bases, with 16 bases between them. The CDR3 totals 15 residues. This CDR3 reads CASSPLTASVDGYTF. The CDR3 DNA reads TGTGCCAGCTCACCATTGACAGCCAGCGTGGATGGCTACACCTTC.

The V and J genes are TRBV19 and TRBJ1-2; 8 bases are shared with TRBD1. This CDR3 has 16 amino acids. V gave up 3 bases and J gave up 6 bases; unmatched junction bases: 12. Germline V gene lookup returns CDR1 LNHDA and CDR2 SQIVND (reference sequence). The CDR3 is CASSMGRGLASNGYTF. The DNA for the CDR3 is TGTGCCAGTAGTATGGGCAGGGGGCTAGCTTCGAATGGCTACACCTTC.

This rearrangement joins TRBV11-3 to TRBJ2-3; possibly TRBD1 for D (6 bases). This CDR3 is built from 12 residues. V was pared by 3 bases and J by 6 bases, with 7 bases between. Germline-derived CDR1 and CDR2 are SGHNT and YENEEA. CDR3 in amino acids: CASSFTGDTQYF. The CDR3 DNA follows: TGTGCCAGCAGCTTCACAGGGGATACGCAGTATTTT. The full variable domain, with the rest looked up from reference TRBV11-3 and TRBJ2-3, is EAGVVQSPRYKIIEKKQPVAFWCNPISGHNTLYWYLQNLGQGPELLIRYENEEAVDDSQLPKDRFSAERLKGVDSTLKIQPAELGDSAVYLCASSFTGDTQYFGPGTRLTVL.

This clone was detected only a few times. DNA for the CDR3: TGTGCCAGCAGCTTTCGGACAGGGTCAATCCCACATGGCTACACCTTC. Translating it yields CASSFRTGSIPHGYTF. This sequence joins TRBV7-8 and TRBJ1-2; 8 bases line up with TRBD1. Germline V gene lookup returns CDR1 SGHVS and CDR2 FQNEAQ. This CDR3 has 16 amino acids. V was clipped by 3 bases and J by 6 bases; unmatched bases: 12.

The J gene is TRBJ1-5, the V gene TRBV28, with a tentative D call TRBD1 (5 bases). The CDR3 sequence is 13 residues long. V lost 8 bases and J 6 bases, leaving 14 bases between the germline ends. Germline V gene lookup returns CDR1 MDHEN and CDR2 SYDVKM. The CDR3: CASSPGGAQPQHF. CDR3 in DNA: TGTGCCAGCTCTCCGGGAGGGGCTCAGCCCCAGCATTTT.

The table lists this clone with a few counts. The V gene is TRBV28, the J gene TRBJ2-1; D gene unclear. Germline V lookup: CDR1 MDHEN, CDR2 SYDVKM. The V and J ends lost 6 bases and 8 bases respectively, with 20 bases between them. This CDR3 region has 15 residues. DNA for the CDR3: TGTGCCAGCAGCTATAGCAATTCTAGTGTCCATGAGCAGTTCTTC. Encoded protein: CASSYSNSSVHEQFF.

The chain employs TRBV11-2 and TRBJ2-5; TRBD2 matches 12 bases. This CDR3 comprises 15 residues. The V segment lost 4 bases and the J segment 3 bases; nucleotides outside the gene matches: 3. Germline CDR1 is SGHAT and CDR2 is FQNNGV. The CDR3 spells CASSSRTSGKETQYF. The CDR3 DNA is TGTGCCAGCAGCTCGCGGACTAGCGGGAAAGAGACCCAGTACTTC.